This is a list of T cell receptor beta chains from one sample in a study of blood T cell repertoires in COVID-19. Clones were read by immunoSEQ multiplex PCR, and TCRdb kept only the in-frame ones, dropping some. The data hold roughly 200,000 clones, with 80% to 90% observed a single time. The material sequenced was peripheral blood. These TCRs come from a man aged 60 to 69 who had recovered from COVID-19. Each CDR3 is given with its conserved first and last residue. For some rows the clone size is stated as once, few or many, or as a class when expanded; others skip it.

J	size	V	CDR3
TRBJ2-3	-	TRBV6-5	CASSTPSGADTQYF
TRBJ1-4	-	TRBV5-1	CASSRDRATNEKLFF
TRBJ2-3	-	TRBV6-4	CASSDRGGPTDTQYF
TRBJ2-5	-	TRBV11-2	CASSLDLTGGETQYF
TRBJ1-2	-	TRBV5-8	CASSLGGGHGYTF
TRBJ2-2	-	TRBV11-2	CASSPGTSGKTGELFF
TRBJ2-2	-	TRBV29-1	CSVKTFRVRGELFF
TRBJ2-7	-	TRBV6-5	CASGLYSYEQYF
TRBJ2-7	-	TRBV7-8	CASSSVQRPYEQYF
TRBJ1-2	-	TRBV7-8	CASSLGDGYTF
TRBJ2-7	once	TRBV7-3	CASSQQGPLGEQYF
TRBJ2-7	-	TRBV5-4	CASSDSGGSYEQYF
TRBJ1-1	-	TRBV6-1	CASSEGGMNTEAFF
TRBJ1-1	-	TRBV7-2	CASSQTRINTGRGTEAFF
TRBJ1-2	-	TRBV5-4	CASSLAVGQDGYTF
TRBJ2-3	-	TRBV6-5	CATGLADTDTQYF
TRBJ1-1	-	TRBV7-8	CASSLAPGQGLNTEAFF
TRBJ2-1	-	TRBV29-1	CSVDPVYNEQFF
TRBJ2-3	-	TRBV7-2	CASSPLSTDTQYF
TRBJ1-2	-	TRBV28	CASSTGAISYGYTF
TRBJ2-2	-	TRBV6-1	CASSEARWYANTGELFF
TRBJ2-3	-	TRBV18	CASSPSGWADTQYF
TRBJ2-2	-	TRBV27	CASSLFPSGNTGELFF
TRBJ2-2	many	TRBV7-3	CASSPGGRESTGELFF
TRBJ1-4	-	TRBV6-1	CASSEGSATNEKLFF
TRBJ1-2	once	TRBV27	CASIGLRLAKPGQLYGYTF
TRBJ1-2	-	TRBV3-1/TRBV3-2	CASSQGQGGGYTF
TRBJ2-1	-	TRBV5-4	CASSPLAGGYNEQFF
TRBJ2-1	-	TRBV2	CASSRTGGRANEQFF
TRBJ1-1	-	TRBV18	CASSQDNGGTEAFF
TRBJ2-2	-	TRBV7-6	CASSLSRREAGELFF
TRBJ2-7	-	TRBV6-2/TRBV6-3	CASSSVTTAYEQYF
TRBJ1-1	-	TRBV3-1/TRBV3-2	CASSQDRRRAFF
TRBJ1-2	-	TRBV19	CASSIEGNYGYTF
TRBJ2-1	-	TRBV18	CASIAGVYNEQFF
TRBJ2-3	-	TRBV19	CASSRLTWTASTDTQYF
TRBJ1-5	-	TRBV6-5	CASSSGQDNQPQHF
TRBJ1-1	-	TRBV7-9	CASSSRTGTGNTEAFF
TRBJ1-1	-	TRBV5-4	CASSPFPGGVTEAFF
TRBJ2-3	-	TRBV5-5	CASSPGTEFTPYLTDTQYF